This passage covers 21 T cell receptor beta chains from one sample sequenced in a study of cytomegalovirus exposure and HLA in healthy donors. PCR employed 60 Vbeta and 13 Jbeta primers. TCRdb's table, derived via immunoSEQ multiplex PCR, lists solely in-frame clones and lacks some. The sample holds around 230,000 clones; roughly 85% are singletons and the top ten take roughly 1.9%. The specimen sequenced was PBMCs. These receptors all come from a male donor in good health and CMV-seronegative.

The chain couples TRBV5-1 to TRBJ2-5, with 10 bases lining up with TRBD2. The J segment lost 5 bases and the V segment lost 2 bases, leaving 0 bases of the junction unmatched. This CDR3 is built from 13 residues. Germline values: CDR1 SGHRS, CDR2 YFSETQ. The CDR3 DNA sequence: TGCGCCAGCAGCTTTAGCGGGGGGGAGACCCAGTACTTC. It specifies CASSFSGGETQYF.

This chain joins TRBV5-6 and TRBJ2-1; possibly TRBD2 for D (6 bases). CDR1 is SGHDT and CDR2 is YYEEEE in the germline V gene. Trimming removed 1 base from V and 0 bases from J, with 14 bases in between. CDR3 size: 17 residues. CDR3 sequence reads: CASSLLAAESSYNEQFF. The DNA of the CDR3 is TGTGCCAGCAGCTTGTTAGCGGCGGAAAGCTCCTACAATGAGCAGTTCTTC. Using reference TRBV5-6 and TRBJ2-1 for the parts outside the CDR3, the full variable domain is DAGVTQSPTHLIKTRGQQVTLRCSPKSGHDTVSWYQQALGQGPQFIFQYYEEEERQRGNFPDRFSGHQFPNYSSELNVNALLLGDSALYLCASSLLAAESSYNEQFFGPGTRLTVL.

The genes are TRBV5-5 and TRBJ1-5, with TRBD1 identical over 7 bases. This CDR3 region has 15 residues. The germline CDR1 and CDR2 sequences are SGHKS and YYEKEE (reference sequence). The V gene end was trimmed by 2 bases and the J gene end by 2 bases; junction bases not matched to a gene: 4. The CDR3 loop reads CASSFSGTGNQPQHF. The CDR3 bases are TGTGCCAGCAGCTTCTCCGGGACAGGCAATCAGCCCCAGCATTTT.

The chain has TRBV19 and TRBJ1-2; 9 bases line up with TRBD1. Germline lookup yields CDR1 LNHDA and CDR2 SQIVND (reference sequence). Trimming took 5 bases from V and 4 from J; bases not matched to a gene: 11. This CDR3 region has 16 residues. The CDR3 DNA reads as TGTGCCAGTAGTGCCCGCCTCGGACAGGGGATCTATGGCTACACCTTC. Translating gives CASSARLGQGIYGYTF.

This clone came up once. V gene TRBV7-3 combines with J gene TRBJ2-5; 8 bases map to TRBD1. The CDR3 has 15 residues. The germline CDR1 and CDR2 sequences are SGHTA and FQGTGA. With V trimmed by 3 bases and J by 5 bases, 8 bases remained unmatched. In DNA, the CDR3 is TGTGCCAGCAGCTTTAGAGGACAGGGTGGGGAGACCCAGTACTTC. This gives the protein CASSFRGQGGETQYF.

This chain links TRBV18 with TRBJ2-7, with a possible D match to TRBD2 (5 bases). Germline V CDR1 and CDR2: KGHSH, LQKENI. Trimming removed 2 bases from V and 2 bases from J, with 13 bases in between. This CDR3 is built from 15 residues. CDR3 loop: CASSPFGVPPYEQYF. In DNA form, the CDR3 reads TGTGCCAGCTCACCATTCGGGGTCCCCCCCTACGAGCAGTACTTC.

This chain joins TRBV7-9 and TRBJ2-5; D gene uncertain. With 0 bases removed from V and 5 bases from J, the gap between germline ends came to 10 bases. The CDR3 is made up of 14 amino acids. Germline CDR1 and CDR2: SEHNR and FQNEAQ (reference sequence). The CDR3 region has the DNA TGTGCCAGCAGCTTAGCGCTTGGCTGGGAGACCCAGTACTTC. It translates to CASSLALGWETQYF.

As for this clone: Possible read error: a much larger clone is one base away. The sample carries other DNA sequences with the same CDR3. The CDR3 reads CASSGRGASYEQYF. The CDR3 DNA sequence: TGTGCCAGCAGTGGTCGGGGGGCCTCCTACGAGCAGTACTTC. The chain recombines TRBV6-5 with TRBJ2-7, with D perhaps matching TRBD2 (7 bases). V lost 5 bases and J lost 0, with 11 bases in between. Germline CDR1 is MNHEY and CDR2 is SVGAGI. This CDR3 region has 14 residues.

This CDR3 reads CASSPTGQGGETQYF. The DNA for the CDR3 is TGTGCCAGCAGCCCTACTGGACAGGGTGGGGAGACCCAGTACTTC. The V and J genes are TRBV7-3 and TRBJ2-5, with TRBD1 matching 8 bases. V trimming: 5 bases; J trimming: 5 bases; junction bases outside the gene matches: 10. Looked up from germline, CDR1 is SGHTA and CDR2 is FQGTGA. The length of the CDR3 is 15 residues.

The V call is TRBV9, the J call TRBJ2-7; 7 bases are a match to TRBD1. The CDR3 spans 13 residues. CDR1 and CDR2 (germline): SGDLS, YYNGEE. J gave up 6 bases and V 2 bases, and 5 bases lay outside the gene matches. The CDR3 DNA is TGTGCCAGCAGCGTGATGACAGGGCCCGAGCAGTACTTC. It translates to CASSVMTGPEQYF.

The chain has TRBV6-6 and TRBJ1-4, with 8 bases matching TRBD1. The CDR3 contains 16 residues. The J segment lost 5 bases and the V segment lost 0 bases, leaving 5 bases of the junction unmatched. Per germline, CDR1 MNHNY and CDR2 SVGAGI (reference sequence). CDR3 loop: CASSYSFRTGNEKLFF. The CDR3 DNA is TGTGCCAGCAGTTACTCATTCAGGACAGGGAATGAAAAACTGTTTTTT.

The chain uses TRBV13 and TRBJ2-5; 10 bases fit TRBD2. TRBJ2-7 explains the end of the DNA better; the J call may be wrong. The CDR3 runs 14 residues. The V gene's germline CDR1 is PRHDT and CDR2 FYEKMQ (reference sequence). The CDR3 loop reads CATGLAGVTYEQYF. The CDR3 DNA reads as TGTGCCACAGGCCTAGCGGGAGTCACCTACGAGCAGTACTTC.

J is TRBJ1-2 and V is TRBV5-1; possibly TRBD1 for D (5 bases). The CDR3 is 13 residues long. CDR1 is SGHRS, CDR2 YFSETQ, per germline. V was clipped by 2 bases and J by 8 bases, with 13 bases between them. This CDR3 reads CASSFDGTVGYTF. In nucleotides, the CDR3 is TGCGCCAGCAGCTTTGATGGGACTGTCGGCTACACCTTC.

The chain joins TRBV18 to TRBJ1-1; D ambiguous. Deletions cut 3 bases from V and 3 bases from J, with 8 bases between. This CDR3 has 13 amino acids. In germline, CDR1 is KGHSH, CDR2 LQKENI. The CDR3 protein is CASSPARDTEAFF. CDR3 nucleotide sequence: TGTGCCAGCTCACCGGCCCGGGACACTGAAGCTTTCTTT.

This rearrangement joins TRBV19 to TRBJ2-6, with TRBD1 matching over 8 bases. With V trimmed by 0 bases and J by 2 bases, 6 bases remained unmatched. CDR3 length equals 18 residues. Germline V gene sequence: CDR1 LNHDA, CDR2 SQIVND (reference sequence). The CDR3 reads CASSIDGRGRAGANVLTF. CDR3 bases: TGTGCCAGTAGTATAGATGGCAGGGGGCGGGCTGGGGCCAACGTCCTGACTTTC.

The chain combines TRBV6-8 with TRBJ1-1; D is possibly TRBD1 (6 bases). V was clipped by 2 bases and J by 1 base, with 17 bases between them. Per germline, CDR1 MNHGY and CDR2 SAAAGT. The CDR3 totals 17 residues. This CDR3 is CASSYPQEDRRNTEAFF. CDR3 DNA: TGTGCCAGCAGTTACCCTCAAGAAGACAGGCGGAACACTGAAGCTTTCTTT.

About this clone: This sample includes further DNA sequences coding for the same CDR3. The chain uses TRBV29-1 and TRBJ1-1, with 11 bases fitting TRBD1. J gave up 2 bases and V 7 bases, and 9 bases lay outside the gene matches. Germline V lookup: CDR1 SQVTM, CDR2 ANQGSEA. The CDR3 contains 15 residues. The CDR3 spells CSAAGTGGGNTEAFF. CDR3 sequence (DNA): TGCAGCGCTGCCGGGACAGGGGGTGGCAACACTGAAGCTTTCTTT.

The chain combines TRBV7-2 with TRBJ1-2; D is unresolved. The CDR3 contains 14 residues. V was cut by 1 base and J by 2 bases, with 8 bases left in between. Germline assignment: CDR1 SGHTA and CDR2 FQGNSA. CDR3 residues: CASSLGAVNYGYTF. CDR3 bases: TGTGCCAGCAGCTTAGGGGCAGTAAACTATGGCTACACCTTC.

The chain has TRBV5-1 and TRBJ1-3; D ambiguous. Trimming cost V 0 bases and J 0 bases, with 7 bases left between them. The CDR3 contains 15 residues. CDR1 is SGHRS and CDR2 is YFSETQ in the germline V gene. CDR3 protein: CASSLETSSGNTIYF. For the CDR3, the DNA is TGCGCCAGCAGCTTGGAGACAAGCTCTGGAAACACCATATATTTT.

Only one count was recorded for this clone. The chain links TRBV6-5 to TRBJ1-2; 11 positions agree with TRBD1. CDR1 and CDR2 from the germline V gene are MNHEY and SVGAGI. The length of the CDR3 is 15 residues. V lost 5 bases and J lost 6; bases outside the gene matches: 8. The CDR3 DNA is TGTGCCAGCAGTCGCCGGGACAGGGGGTTCCATGGCTACACCTTC. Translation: CASSRRDRGFHGYTF.

The CDR3 reads CASRTTGGGLSYGYTF. The CDR3 bases are TGTGCCAGCAGGACCACCGGGGGGGGGCTTAGCTATGGCTACACCTTC. The chain joins TRBV2 to TRBJ1-2; perhaps TRBD1 as D (6 bases). The CDR3 contains 16 residues. Deletions cut 6 bases from V and 4 bases from J, with 21 bases between. Germline-derived CDR1 and CDR2 are SNHLY and FYNNEI.